Below are 27 T cell receptor beta chains sequenced from a single sample in a study of cytomegalovirus exposure and HLA in healthy donors. The PCR made use of 60 Vbeta and 13 Jbeta primers. Profiling relied on immunoSEQ multiplex PCR, and the TCRdb table lists in-frame clones only, not all of them. Of around 160,000 clones listed, 68% are singletons. The sequenced sample consisted of PBMCs. These receptors were obtained from a woman between 18 and 30 years old in good health and CMV-seropositive.

This sequence joins TRBV28 and TRBJ2-5; D perhaps matches TRBD1 (6 bases). Between the trimmed V and J ends, which lost 1 base and 3 bases, there was a span of 9 bases. This CDR3 contains 14 residues. The germline gives CDR1 MDHEN, CDR2 SYDVKM. The CDR3: CASSLYRTEETQYF. Written as DNA, the CDR3 is TGTGCCAGCAGTTTATATCGGACAGAAGAGACCCAGTACTTC.

The rearrangement links TRBV9 to TRBJ2-5, with D maybe TRBD1 (6 bases). Trimming took 4 bases from V and 1 from J, leaving 11 bases between them. The germline CDR1 and CDR2 sequences are SGDLS and YYNGEE. CDR3 length: 14 residues. The CDR3 reads CASSFPDSQETQYF. CDR3 sequence (DNA): TGTGCCAGCAGCTTCCCGGACAGCCAAGAGACCCAGTACTTC.

The DNA for the CDR3 is TGCGCCAGCAGCCAGACTAGCGGGGGAGGCATTCAGTACTTC. It specifies CASSQTSGGGIQYF. The chain has TRBV4-3 and TRBJ2-4; the match to TRBD2 covers 12 bases. J was trimmed by 9 bases and V by 3 bases; bases with no gene match: 3. Germline V gene lookup returns CDR1 LGHNA and CDR2 YSLEER. CDR3 length equals 14 residues.

The rearrangement links TRBV6-1 to TRBJ1-1; maybe TRBD1 (5 bases). V lost 4 bases and J lost 2, with 20 bases in between. Germline V CDR1 and CDR2: MNHNS, SASEGT. The CDR3 is 17 residues long. The chain's CDR3 is CASSARTILTENTEAFF. The CDR3 bases are TGTGCCAGCAGTGCCCGCACCATCTTGACAGAAAACACTGAAGCTTTCTTT.

The V and J genes are TRBV5-1 and TRBJ1-2; D not resolved. The CDR3 spans 15 residues. V gave up 4 bases and J gave up 0 bases, with 13 bases separating them. Germline V gene sequence: CDR1 SGHRS, CDR2 YFSETQ. CDR3 DNA: TGCGCCAGCAGCCGTTCCTTGGGAGCTAACTATGGCTACACCTTC. The encoded protein is CASSRSLGANYGYTF.

The chain uses TRBV7-9 and TRBJ2-5, with D possibly matching TRBD2 (7 bases). With the DNA end fitting TRBJ2-7 better, the J assignment may be wrong. This CDR3 is built from 14 residues. CDR1 is SEHNR, CDR2 FQNEAQ, per germline (reference sequence). CDR3: CASSLVGGRSEQYF. The CDR3 DNA reads TGTGCCAGCAGCTTAGTCGGGGGGCGGAGCGAGCAGTACTTC.

V usage is TRBV7-9 and J usage is TRBJ1-4; TRBD1 might be the D (5 bases). Germline V gene data show CDR1 as SEHNR and CDR2 as FQNEAQ (reference sequence). The CDR3 consists of 14 residues. V lost 8 bases, J lost 0 bases, and 10 bases lay in between. CDR3 protein: CASGALSTNEKLFF. CDR3 nucleotides: TGTGCCAGCGGGGCCCTTTCAACTAATGAAAAACTGTTTTTT.

The chain is built from TRBV29-1 and TRBJ2-1, with a possible D match to TRBD1 (6 bases). The V and J ends lost 4 bases and 2 bases respectively, with 12 bases between them. CDR1 and CDR2 (germline): SQVTM, ANQGSEA. The CDR3 runs to 14 residues. The CDR3 sequence: CSVARGVPYNEQFF. Written as DNA, the CDR3 is TGCAGCGTTGCCAGGGGAGTCCCCTACAATGAGCAGTTCTTC.

This clone appeared a few times. V is TRBV4-1 and J is TRBJ2-6, with unresolved D. V shed 8 bases and J shed 0 bases, with 5 bases lying between them. The CDR3 sequence is 13 residues long. Looked up from germline, CDR1 is MGHRA and CDR2 is YSYEKL. DNA of the CDR3: TGCGCCAGCTCATCCTCTGGGGCCAACGTCCTGACTTTC. Its protein product is CASSSSGANVLTF.

This chain joins TRBV7-2 and TRBJ2-1; D not resolved. CDR1 is SGHTA, CDR2 FQGNSA, per germline. The V end lost 0 bases, the J end lost 8 bases, and 5 bases lay between the germline ends. This CDR3 has 12 residues. CDR3 DNA: TGTGCCAGCAGCTTAGCATTCTATGAGCAGTTCTTC. Protein: CASSLAFYEQFF. The entire variable domain, with the rest obtained from reference TRBV7-2 and TRBJ2-1, is as follows: GAGVSQSPSNKVTEKGKDVELRCDPISGHTALYWYRQSLGQGLEFLIYFQGNSAPDKSGLPSDRFSAERTGGSVSTLTIQRTQQEDSAVYLCASSLAFYEQFFGPGTRLTVL.

Only a few counts were recorded for this clone. The chain combines TRBV7-9 with TRBJ1-1; D remains unclear. The CDR3 is made up of 14 amino acids. From germline, CDR1 is SEHNR and CDR2 FQNEAQ (reference sequence). Trimming took 4 bases from V and 4 from J, leaving 13 bases between them. The DNA for the CDR3 is TGTGCCAGCAGCTGGTCGTTAGCGGGCACTGAAGCTTTCTTT. It encodes CASSWSLAGTEAFF.

The J gene is TRBJ2-2, the V gene TRBV5-1, with 16 bases fitting TRBD2. CDR1 and CDR2 from the germline V gene are SGHRS and YFSETQ. This CDR3 contains 18 residues. V dropped 4 bases and J dropped 5; count of bases not matched to a gene: 8. The CDR3 DNA reads as TGCGCCAGCAGCCCGGGACTAGCGGGAGGGGCTCTAACCGGGGAGCTGTTTTTT. Translation gives CASSPGLAGGALTGELFF.

The gene calls are TRBV10-2 and TRBJ1-5, with 7 bases lining up with TRBD1. This CDR3 comprises 16 residues. V trimming: 4 bases; J trimming: 4 bases; junction bases outside the gene matches: 10. Germline lookup yields CDR1 WSHSY and CDR2 SAAADI. The CDR3, as DNA: TGCGCCAGCAGTGTGGTATCACAGGGGCGGAATCAGCCCCAGCATTTT. Translating gives CASSVVSQGRNQPQHF.

This sequence joins TRBV9 and TRBJ1-1; tentative D call: TRBD1 (6 bases). The CDR3 is 15 amino acids. Germline lookup yields CDR1 SGDLS and CDR2 YYNGEE. Between the trimmed V and J ends, which lost 0 bases and 6 bases, there was a span of 15 bases. The DNA of the CDR3 is TGTGCCAGCAGCGTAGTACAGGGATTTTTGGCTGAAGCTTTCTTT. Translation gives CASSVVQGFLAEAFF.

The chain links TRBV9 to TRBJ2-5, with TRBD2 identical over 16 bases. The CDR3 consists of 18 residues. Losses at the gene ends were 3 bases for V and 4 bases for J; bases not matched to a gene: 9. Germline assignment: CDR1 SGDLS and CDR2 YYNGEE. The CDR3 region is CASSAGTSGGVLAETQYF. The CDR3 DNA follows: TGTGCCAGCAGCGCCGGGACTAGCGGGGGGGTTCTCGCAGAGACCCAGTACTTC.

In its sample, this clone was seen a few times. The V and J genes are TRBV12-5 and TRBJ1-2; D uncertain. Trimming shortened V by 1 base and J by 5 bases, and 5 bases separated the two germline ends. Germline values: CDR1 LGHNT, CDR2 FRNRAP. The CDR3 has 12 residues. The CDR3 bases are TGTGCTAGTGGTTTGGATAATTATGGCTACACCTTC. The encoded protein is CASGLDNYGYTF. The variable domain in full, with the rest retrieved from reference TRBV12-5 and TRBJ1-2, is DARVTQTPRHKVTEMGQEVTMRCQPILGHNTVFWYRQTMMQGLELLAYFRNRAPLDDSGMPKDRFSAEMPDATLATLKIQPSEPRDSAVYFCASGLDNYGYTFGSGTRLTVV.

The V call is TRBV5-1, the J call TRBJ2-7; 8 bases line up with TRBD2. The CDR3 has 14 residues. CDR1 is SGHRS, CDR2 YFSETQ, per germline. V lost 1 base, J lost 5 bases, and 5 bases stayed unmatched. The CDR3 here is CASSLRSREDEQYF. For the CDR3, the DNA is TGCGCCAGCAGCTTGCGTTCGCGGGAGGACGAGCAGTACTTC. Together with reference TRBV5-1 and TRBJ2-7, the CDR3 gives the full variable domain: KAGVTQTPRYLIKTRGQQVTLSCSPISGHRSVSWYQQTPGQGLQFLFEYFSETQRNKGNFPGRFSGRQFSNSRSEMNVSTLELGDSALYLCASSLRSREDEQYFGPGTRLTVT.

This clone showed up just once. J is TRBJ2-2 and V is TRBV5-4; 7 nucleotides agree with TRBD1. Trimming cost V 1 base and J 4 bases; bases outside gene matches: 13. The CDR3 totals 18 residues. CDR1 SGHNT and CDR2 YYREEE come from the germline V gene (reference sequence). The CDR3 coding sequence is TGTGCCAGCAGCTTGTCAGTAACAGGGGTATTCGGCACCGGGGAGCTGTTTTTT. It yields the protein CASSLSVTGVFGTGELFF.

This clone was recorded only once. The genes are TRBV28 and TRBJ2-5; 8 bases are a match to TRBD1. V shed 6 bases and J 5 bases; nucleotides not matched to a gene: 14. The CDR3 is 16 amino acids. Germline V gene data show CDR1 as MDHEN and CDR2 as SYDVKM. CDR3 DNA: TGTGCCAGCAGAAATCACCCCAGGACAGGGTTGGAGACCCAGTACTTC. Translation gives CASRNHPRTGLETQYF.

V gene TRBV2 combines with J gene TRBJ2-5; 8 nucleotides align to TRBD2. Germline CDR1 and CDR2: SNHLY and FYNNEI. The CDR3 loop spans 14 amino acids. V lost 8 bases to trimming and J lost 7 bases; unmatched junction nucleotides: 12. The CDR3 coding sequence is TGTGCCAGCCGAACCCGGCGGGGGGAAGGGACCCAGTACTTC. Translation: CASRTRRGEGTQYF. The full variable domain, its missing parts supplied by reference TRBV2 and TRBJ2-5, is EPEVTQTPSHQVTQMGQEVILRCVPISNHLYFYWYRQILGQKVEFLVSFYNNEISEKSEIFDDQFSVERPDGSNFTLKIRSTKLEDSAMYFCASRTRRGEGTQYFGPGTRLLVL.

The chain is built from TRBV18 and TRBJ2-7; TRBD2 is a possible D gene (5 bases). CDR1 KGHSH and CDR2 LQKENI come from the germline V gene. Trimming stripped 6 bases from V and 4 bases from J, with 13 bases between. This CDR3 has 13 residues. This CDR3 is CASSSGFGYEQYF. CDR3 coding DNA: TGTGCCAGCTCGTCGGGATTCGGTTACGAGCAGTACTTC.

This clone occurred a few times. This chain links TRBV2 with TRBJ1-5, with TRBD1 as a possible D gene (6 bases). CDR3 length equals 15 residues. V dropped 2 bases and J dropped 3 bases, with 11 bases sitting between them. Germline lookup yields CDR1 SNHLY and CDR2 FYNNEI. CDR3 region: CASSELDSYNQPQHF. CDR3 coding DNA: TGTGCCAGCAGTGAACTGGACAGTTACAATCAGCCCCAGCATTTT.

The chain has TRBV18 and TRBJ1-2, with D uncertain. Germline CDR1 and CDR2: KGHSH and LQKENI. Trimming took off 2 bases at V and 6 bases at J, with 10 bases between the two ends. The CDR3 length is 13 residues. The CDR3 nucleotides read TGTGCCAGCTCACCAGGGAGCACGGATGGCTACACCTTC. This encodes CASSPGSTDGYTF.

This chain uses TRBV5-1 with TRBJ2-2, with 8 positions matching TRBD1. After removal of 5 bases from V and 0 bases from J, the junction contained 3 bases not matched to a gene. This CDR3 has 15 residues. Germline CDR1 reads SGHRS; CDR2 reads YFSETQ. The CDR3 bases are TGCGCCAGCAGGGGACAGGCCGCGAACACCGGGGAGCTGTTTTTT. Its protein is CASRGQAANTGELFF.

This clone was detected only once. V and J are TRBV4-2 and TRBJ1-5, with D hard to call. CDR3 size: 14 residues. Trimming removed 4 bases from V and 2 bases from J, with 9 bases in between. Germline loops: CDR1 LGHNA, CDR2 YNFKEQ. The CDR3 nucleotides are TGTGCCAGCAGCCGGTCGGGAGGCAATCAGCCCCAGCATTTT. It yields the protein CASSRSGGNQPQHF.

The V and J genes are TRBV29-1 and TRBJ1-2; TRBD1 matches at 12 bases. This CDR3 is 15 amino acids long. Germline values: CDR1 SQVTM, CDR2 ANQGSEA. V gave up 4 bases and J gave up 5 bases; unmatched junction bases: 8. The CDR3 spells CSVVGQGATGYGYTF. In nucleotides, the CDR3 is TGCAGCGTTGTGGGACAGGGGGCGACGGGGTATGGCTACACCTTC.

In this sample, this clone turned up once. The V and J genes are TRBV7-8 and TRBJ2-7, with D unresolved. The V end lost 1 base, the J end lost 3 bases, and 16 bases lay between the germline ends. This CDR3 contains 16 residues. Germline CDR1 SGHVS, CDR2 FQNEAQ. The CDR3 loop is CASSLVSSSPGYEQYF. DNA of the CDR3: TGTGCCAGCAGCTTAGTCAGTAGCAGCCCGGGCTACGAGCAGTACTTC.